The source of this T cell receptor (beta chain) is a study of PD-1 blockade in classical Hodgkin lymphoma. The time point: cycle 4 day 1 (C4D1), after 6 weeks of nivolumab. No patient escaped relapse after autologous stem cell transplantation, and brentuximab vedotin exposure varied. Best responses were complete response, partial response or progressive disease. Broader study findings: CD4+ TCR diversity, unlike CD8+, climbed significantly by C4D1. Complete responders' baseline diversity resembled that of newly diagnosed patients. Among the patients, those starting nivolumab under 1 year after ASCT were excluded.

This clone has just a few counts. Its matching antigen is unknown. Generated by immunoSEQ multiplex PCR, the TCRdb table keeps only in-frame clones and is missing some. This sample has about 27,000 clones, with around 72% found just once. Looked up from germline, CDR1 is ENHRY and CDR2 is SYGVKD. Trimming cost V 2 bases and J 3 bases, with 5 bases left between them. The CDR3 totals 12 residues. The sequence was collected from a human donor with classical Hodgkin lymphoma. The gene calls are TRBV10-3 and TRBJ2-7, with D unresolved. The starting material was peripheral blood mononuclear cells (PBMCs), obtained before the fourth cycle of nivolumab. CDR3 nucleotides: TGTGCCATCAGTGAGGAGAACTACGAGCAGTACTTC. Translation: CAISEENYEQYF.